The 22 T cell receptor beta chains in this list originate from one sample, sequenced in a study of regulatory T cells in long-lasting Graves disease. Arm-PCR of CDR3 regions and iRepertoire HTBI primers were used to build TCR beta libraries. TCRdb called the multiplex PCR reads again in MiXCR, with one record for every CDR3 protein. Found here are 370,000 or so distinct CDR3 sequences, under 20% of them singletons; the top ten hold around 20%. Stated time point: newly diagnosed GD, antithyroid drugs for less than 3 months. PBMC RNA was the source of the TCR library. This same sample was also taken into another study, of T cells in Graves' hyperthyroidism and ophthalmopathy.

Source: peripheral blood mononuclear cells (PBMCs), taken at new diagnosis, from a patient treated with antithyroid drugs. The receptors shown here come from a woman aged 18-29 years with Graves disease.

V gene TRBV11-2 combines with J gene TRBJ2-1, with D perhaps TRBD1 or TRBD2 (5 bases each). This CDR3 contains 15 residues. CDR1 and CDR2 from the germline V gene are SGHAT and FQNNGV. The V end lost 4 bases, the J end lost 9 bases, and 19 bases lay between the germline ends. CDR3 in DNA: TGTGCCAGCAGCTCCCCGGGACCCACCACGAGTGAGCAGTTCTTC. Residues: CASSSPGPTTSEQFF.

Ten or more counts support this clonotype. The chain carries TRBV20-1 and TRBJ1-5, with TRBD1 identical over 7 bases. Germline CDR1 and CDR2: DFQATT and SNEGSKA (reference sequence). Trimming took 5 bases from V and 6 from J; bases not matched to a gene: 7. This CDR3 contains 13 residues. The CDR3 nucleotides read TGCAGTGCTCGGACAGGCCCCTCTCAGCCCCAGCATTTT. This sequence encodes CSARTGPSQPQHF.

This clonotype was detected ten times or more. The CDR3 nucleotides read TGTGCCAGCAGTTCTTCCGGGACAGGGGGCCTCTACGAGCAGTACTTC. Its translation is CASSSSGTGGLYEQYF. The V and J genes are TRBV28 and TRBJ2-7; 12 bases are a match to TRBD1. With 4 bases clipped from V and 3 bases from J, the junction kept 7 bases outside the gene matches. The CDR3 runs to 16 residues. Germline CDR1 and CDR2: MDHEN and SYDVKM.

The chain recombines TRBV15 with TRBJ1-2, with D perhaps TRBD1 (5 bases). V shed 3 bases and J shed 8 bases, with 13 bases lying between them. The germline V gene encodes CDR1 LNHNV and CDR2 YYDKDF (reference sequence). The CDR3 runs 13 residues. The chain's CDR3 is CATSRGGGQGYTF. CDR3 in DNA: TGTGCCACCAGCAGGGGTGGGGGTCAAGGCTACACCTTC.

This clonotype was seen more than once but under ten times. The rearrangement uses TRBV20-1 and TRBJ2-5; the D gene is possibly TRBD2 (7 bases). V lost 2 bases to trimming and J lost 5 bases, with 33 bases between them. In germline, CDR1 is DFQATT, CDR2 SNEGSKA (reference sequence). The CDR3 length is 20 residues. CDR3: CSARSTGGRGTGLKPETQYF. In DNA, the CDR3 is TGCAGTGCTAGATCCACCGGGGGGCGTGGGACGGGACTGAAACCGGAGACCCAGTACTTC.

This clonotype was counted ten times or more. The J gene is TRBJ2-2, the V gene TRBV7-8, with no clear D. V was clipped by 1 base and J by 3 bases, with 12 bases between them. The germline V gene encodes CDR1 SGHVS and CDR2 FQNEAQ. The CDR3 has 16 amino acids. CDR3 protein: CASSLGRGRYTGELFF. CDR3 in DNA: TGTGCCAGCAGCTTAGGCAGAGGCAGATACACCGGGGAGCTGTTTTTT.

In its sample, this clonotype was seen many times. V gene TRBV2 combines with J gene TRBJ2-7; D is unclear. Germline-derived CDR1 and CDR2 are SNHLY and FYNNEI. V lost 6 bases and J 1 base, leaving 4 bases between the germline ends. The CDR3 loop spans 11 amino acids. This chain's CDR3 is CASRRSYEQYF. The CDR3 nucleotides are TGTGCCAGCAGGAGGTCCTACGAGCAGTACTTC.

This clonotype appeared many times. The rearrangement uses TRBV30 and TRBJ2-3; D may be TRBD2 (6 bases). V was pared by 2 bases and J by 6 bases, with 9 bases between. CDR1 and CDR2 (germline): GTSNPN, SVGIG (reference sequence). The length of the CDR3 is 12 residues. The CDR3 DNA reads TGTGCCTGGAGTCCGGGACTCGATACGCAGTATTTT. Residues: CAWSPGLDTQYF.

This clonotype appeared many times. The chain links TRBV7-9 to TRBJ2-3, with D unresolved. CDR3 size: 14 residues. Germline V lookup: CDR1 SEHNR, CDR2 FQNEAQ (reference sequence). Trimming stripped 5 bases from V and 2 bases from J, with 11 bases between. CDR3 nucleotides: TGTGCCAGCAGCCTCCCAGGAGCCACAGATACGCAGTATTTT. This codes for CASSLPGATDTQYF.

V is TRBV11-2 and J is TRBJ1-1; possibly TRBD1 for D (6 bases). Germline values: CDR1 SGHAT, CDR2 FQNNGV. The CDR3 runs 16 residues. Trimming stripped 7 bases from V and 1 base from J, with 19 bases between. CDR3 in DNA: TGTGCCAGCAAAGGGTTGGGGGGGCCCGGGAACACTGAAGCTTTCTTT. Its protein is CASKGLGGPGNTEAFF.

This clonotype was counted at least ten times. The V call is TRBV5-1, the J call TRBJ2-1, with TRBD1 as a possible D gene (5 bases). Germline CDR1 reads SGHRS; CDR2 reads YFSETQ. This CDR3 is built from 16 residues. Deletions cut 2 bases from V and 0 bases from J, with 12 bases between. The CDR3 protein is CASSFIRESSYNEQFF. CDR3 bases: TGCGCCAGCAGCTTCATCAGGGAAAGCTCCTACAATGAGCAGTTCTTC.

Note on this clonotype: This clone may be a read error of a much larger clone one base away. The chain is built from TRBV6-5 and TRBJ1-6; D is ambiguous. The CDR3 runs to 16 residues. Per the germline V gene, CDR1 is MNHEY and CDR2 is SVGAGI. The CDR3 protein is CASNYSIAGDNSPLHF. The DNA of the CDR3 is TGTGCCAGCAATTACTCGATAGCAGGAGATAATTCACCCCTCCACTTT.

In its sample, this clonotype was seen once. V usage is TRBV7-9 and J usage is TRBJ2-1; D gene uncertain. Trimming removed 4 bases at V and 3 bases at J, with 10 bases between. CDR3 length equals 14 residues. CDR1 is SEHNR and CDR2 is FQNEAQ in the germline V gene (reference sequence). This CDR3 reads CASSSAVDYNEQFF. DNA of the CDR3: TGTGCCAGCAGCTCCGCAGTTGACTACAATGAGCAGTTCTTC.

This clonotype was counted many times. The DNA of the CDR3 is TGTGCCAGCAGTTACTCGATCGTGGAAAACACCGGGGAGCTGTTTTTT. It yields the protein CASSYSIVENTGELFF. The rearrangement uses TRBV6-2 or TRBV6-3 and TRBJ2-2; D unresolved. This CDR3 is 16 amino acids long. Between the trimmed V and J ends, which lost 0 bases and 2 bases, there was a span of 10 bases. Germline CDR1 and CDR2: MNHEY and SVGEGT.

This clonotype has ten or more counts. The chain employs TRBV14 and TRBJ1-6; D is unclear. V dropped 3 bases and J dropped 6 bases, with 3 bases sitting between them. CDR3 size: 12 residues. The germline CDR1 and CDR2 sequences are SGHDN and FVKESK. Here the CDR3 reads CASSQRNSPLHF. The CDR3 DNA reads TGTGCCAGCAGCCAGCGTAATTCACCCCTCCACTTT.

This clonotype was seen more than once but under ten times. The chain uses TRBV9 and TRBJ2-7; 8 nucleotides match TRBD2. The CDR3 totals 14 residues. The germline CDR1 and CDR2 sequences are SGDLS and YYNGEE. After removal of 4 bases from V and 4 bases from J, the junction contained 7 bases not matched to a gene. The CDR3 DNA is TGTGCCAGCAGCCGGGGGGGCAGGAATTACGAGCAGTACTTC. Protein sequence: CASSRGGRNYEQYF.

This clonotype was observed at least ten times. J is TRBJ2-3 and V is TRBV7-3; no clear D gene. This CDR3 contains 14 residues. The germline CDR1 and CDR2 sequences are SGHTA and FQGTGA. Trimming left V 3 bases short and J 0 bases short, with 7 bases between. CDR3: CASSLSASTDTQYF. The CDR3, as DNA: TGTGCCAGCAGCTTGAGCGCTAGCACAGATACGCAGTATTTT.

This clonotype was seen more than once but under ten times. The chain links TRBV18 to TRBJ1-1, with unresolved D. Germline values: CDR1 KGHSH, CDR2 LQKENI. V was cut by 1 base and J by 6 bases, with 6 bases left in between. This CDR3 is built from 12 residues. The CDR3 region has the DNA TGTGCCAGCTCACCACGGCTTGCTGAAGCTTTCTTT. As protein: CASSPRLAEAFF.

This clonotype has a handful of counts. The CDR3 DNA reads TGTGCCAGCGGCCCGTGGAGGGGCGCTGACACCGGGGAGCTGTTTTTT. This gives the protein CASGPWRGADTGELFF. V gene TRBV5-6 combines with J gene TRBJ2-2, with D possibly matching TRBD2 (6 bases). The ends were cut back, 7 bases at V and 3 bases at J, with 19 bases in the middle. Germline CDR1 SGHDT, CDR2 YYEEEE. CDR3 length: 16 residues.

This chain connects TRBV6-1 to TRBJ2-2; 9 bases match TRBD1. This CDR3 comprises 17 residues. The germline V gene has CDR1 MNHNS and CDR2 SASEGT. V trimming: 6 bases; J trimming: 4 bases; junction bases outside the gene matches: 12. The CDR3 reads CASRDLGTGIGTGELFF. The CDR3 nucleotides are TGTGCCAGCAGAGACCTCGGGACAGGGATAGGCACCGGGGAGCTGTTTTTT.

In its sample, this clonotype was seen many times. V and J are TRBV12-3 or TRBV12-4 and TRBJ1-2; TRBD1 matches at 9 bases. Trimming at V came to 6 bases and at J to 5 bases, leaving 7 bases not matched to a gene. The CDR3 consists of 14 residues. This CDR3 reads CASRPTGTGYGYTF. The CDR3 DNA is TGTGCCAGCAGACCAACCGGGACAGGGTATGGCTACACCTTC.

The chain recombines TRBV10-3 with TRBJ2-7, with 11 bases identical to TRBD2. Germline V gene sequence: CDR1 ENHRY, CDR2 SYGVKD. V lost 6 bases and J lost 0; bases outside the gene matches: 4. The CDR3 spans 15 residues. CDR3 protein: CAISTGTSGSYEQYF. For the CDR3, the DNA is TGTGCCATCAGCACCGGGACTAGCGGCTCCTACGAGCAGTACTTC.